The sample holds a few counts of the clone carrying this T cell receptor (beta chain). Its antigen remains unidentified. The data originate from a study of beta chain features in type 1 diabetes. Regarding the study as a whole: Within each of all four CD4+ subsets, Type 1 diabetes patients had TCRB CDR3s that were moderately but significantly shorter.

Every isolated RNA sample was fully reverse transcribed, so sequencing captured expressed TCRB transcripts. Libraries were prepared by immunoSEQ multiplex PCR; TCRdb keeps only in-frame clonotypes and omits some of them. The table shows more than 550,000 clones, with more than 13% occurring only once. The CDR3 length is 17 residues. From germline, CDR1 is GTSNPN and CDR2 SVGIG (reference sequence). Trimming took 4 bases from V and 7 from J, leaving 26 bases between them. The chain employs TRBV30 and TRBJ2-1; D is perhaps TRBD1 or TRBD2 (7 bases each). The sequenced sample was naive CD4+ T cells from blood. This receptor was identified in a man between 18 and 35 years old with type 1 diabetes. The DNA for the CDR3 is TGTGCCTGGAATTTTGCCGGGACAGCCACTAGCGAGAATGAGCAGTTCTTC. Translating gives CAWNFAGTATSENEQFF.